The 4 T cell receptor beta chains below were found in one sample sequenced in a study of naive and memory T cell subsets. The beta constant-region primer was an equimolar mix of two oligonucleotides covering TRBC1 and TRBC2. TCRdb fed the UMI-ligation and nested PCR reads into MiXCR, producing one record per CDR3 protein. The table has some 28,000 distinct CDR3 sequences, about 10% seen once; the top ten hold approximately 15%. The sequenced material came from effector memory CD4+ T cells from blood. Subset specified: effector memory, CD45RA- CD27-. These receptors were taken from a human donor in good health.

At least ten counts were recorded for this clonotype. The chain uses TRBV4-3 and TRBJ1-2, with D perhaps matching TRBD1 (5 bases). CDR1 is LGHNA and CDR2 is YSLEER in the germline V gene. The CDR3 runs 14 residues. V gave up 4 bases and J gave up 4 bases, with 13 bases separating them. CDR3 sequence reads: CASSPTGGGYGYTF. In DNA, the CDR3 is TGCGCCAGCAGCCCAACGGGGGGGGGCTATGGCTACACCTTC.

As to this clonotype: A much bigger clone sits one base away, suggesting this may be a read error. The chain uses TRBV5-5 and TRBJ2-3; D gene uncertain. Germline CDR1 is SGHKS and CDR2 is YYEKEE (reference sequence). The length of the CDR3 is 15 residues. Trimming stripped 0 bases from V and 1 base from J, with 9 bases between. CDR3 amino acids: CASSLEVVGTDTQYF. CDR3 DNA sequence: TGTGCCAGCAGCTTGGAAGTAGTAGGCACAGATACGCAGTATTTT.

This clonotype appeared a few times. This chain links TRBV6-2 or TRBV6-3 with TRBJ1-4; D call uncertain. Per the germline V gene, CDR1 is MNHEY and CDR2 is SVGEGT. The CDR3 loop spans 16 amino acids. V was clipped by 5 bases and J by 2 bases, with 15 bases between them. The DNA for the CDR3 is TGTGCCAGCAGTAAGGCTGGGCTACGGACTAATGAAAAACTGTTTTTT. It encodes CASSKAGLRTNEKLFF.

This clonotype came up many times. This rearrangement joins TRBV7-2 to TRBJ2-1; no clear D. Trimming shortened V by 5 bases and J by 8 bases, and 7 bases separated the two germline ends. This CDR3 is 11 amino acids long. Germline V gene data show CDR1 as SGHTA and CDR2 as FQGNSA. The CDR3: CASSVIYEQFF. The DNA of the CDR3 is TGTGCCAGCAGCGTTATATATGAGCAGTTCTTC.